This TCR beta chain emerged from a study of CD8 T cells in Susac syndrome. The overall study: When blood was drawn, the patients with Susac syndrome were therapy-naive, on corticosteroids, or on intravenous immunoglobulin alone. Study-wide findings and caveats: CD4+ repertoires of Susac syndrome patients lacked detectable clonal expansion.

In germline, CDR1 is SNHLY, CDR2 FYNNEI. The CDR3 loop spans 14 amino acids. The ends lost 5 bases at V and 0 bases at J; junction bases unmatched: 3. On this clonotype itself: The antigen remains undetermined.

RNA totalling about 0.5 to 1 ug underwent reverse transcription with random hexamers. The immunoSEQ assay covered 54 Vbeta and 13 Jbeta segments for CDR3. Using its own MiXCR run on the immunoSEQ multiplex PCR reads, TCRdb lists one record per CDR3 protein. The table lists 160,000 or so distinct CDR3 sequences, roughly 92% of them singletons, with more than 0.095% in the top ten. TCR beta was sequenced from blood CD8+ and CD4+ T cells. The chain uses TRBV2 and TRBJ2-7, with 8 positions matching TRBD1. The clonotype was recovered from a human donor with Susac syndrome. Sequenced sample: CD4+ T cells from PBMCs. CDR3 bases: TGTGCCAGCAGTAGGGACAGGTCCTCCTACGAGCAGTACTTC. This translates into CASSRDRSSYEQYF.